The 22 T cell receptor beta chains given below trace back to one sample, sequenced in a study of blood T cell repertoires in COVID-19. The protocol was immunoSEQ multiplex PCR, while the TCRdb copy is restricted to in-frame clones and leaves out a portion. This table has 35,000 to 45,000 clones, roughly four fifths appearing once. Sequencing was done on a sample of peripheral blood. These receptors originate from a woman in her 70s with acute or convalescent COVID-19.

This clone was counted a single time. Written as DNA, the CDR3 is TGTGCCAGCTCACCTGCAGGGTCGGAAAACACCATATATTTT. It is translated as CASSPAGSENTIYF. The chain links TRBV18 to TRBJ1-3, with D perhaps TRBD1 (5 bases). Germline CDR1 reads KGHSH; CDR2 reads LQKENI. The CDR3 is 14 residues long. Deletions cut 3 bases from V and 6 bases from J, with 12 bases between.

A few counts support this clone. The V and J genes are TRBV5-1 and TRBJ1-4; D gene uncertain. The CDR3 runs 13 residues. Germline V gives CDR1 SGHRS, CDR2 YFSETQ. V lost 4 bases and J 4 bases, leaving 8 bases between the germline ends. CDR3: CASSPGINEKLFF. CDR3 coding DNA: TGCGCCAGCAGCCCCGGGATTAATGAAAAACTGTTTTTT. The variable domain in full, with the rest retrieved from reference TRBV5-1 and TRBJ1-4, is KAGVTQTPRYLIKTRGQQVTLSCSPISGHRSVSWYQQTPGQGLQFLFEYFSETQRNKGNFPGRFSGRQFSNSRSEMNVSTLELGDSALYLCASSPGINEKLFFGSGTQLSVL.

This clone appeared a few times. The chain joins TRBV5-4 to TRBJ1-1, with D possibly being TRBD1 (5 bases). Trimming cost V 4 bases and J 1 base, with 17 bases left between them. Germline V gene lookup returns CDR1 SGHNT and CDR2 YYREEE (reference sequence). There are 16 residues in the CDR3. The CDR3 DNA is TGTGCCAGCAGCGAGGATTTGGGAGGACAGAACACTGAAGCTTTCTTT. This gives the protein CASSEDLGGQNTEAFF.

The chain joins TRBV3-1 (or the pseudogene TRBV3-2) to TRBJ2-1, with 8 bases that match TRBD2. Unmatched junction bases numbered 5, after V lost 0 bases and J lost 4 bases. Germline values: CDR1 LGHDT, CDR2 YNNKEL (reference sequence). CDR3 length: 16 amino acids. The CDR3 reads CASSQEGGGSYNEQFF. As DNA, the CDR3 is TGTGCCAGCAGCCAAGAGGGCGGGGGGTCTTACAATGAGCAGTTCTTC.

This clone was recorded a few times. CDR3: CSASDPGQVHEQYF. Written as DNA, the CDR3 is TGCAGTGCTAGTGATCCAGGACAGGTTCATGAGCAGTACTTC. The gene calls are TRBV20-1 and TRBJ2-7, with TRBD1 matching 7 bases. The CDR3 covers 14 residues. V was pared by 3 bases and J by 7 bases, with 12 bases of the junction left unmatched. Per the germline V gene, CDR1 is DFQATT and CDR2 is SNEGSKA (reference sequence).

V usage is TRBV7-6 and J usage is TRBJ2-2; no firm D call. Germline CDR1 is SGHVS and CDR2 is FNYEAQ. Between the trimmed V and J ends, which lost 2 bases and 3 bases, there was a span of 10 bases. The CDR3 contains 15 residues. CDR3 nucleotide sequence: TGTGCCAGCAGCTTAAGCGAGAGGCACACCGGGGAGCTGTTTTTT. This sequence encodes CASSLSERHTGELFF. The variable domain in full, completed from reference TRBV7-6 and TRBJ2-2, reads GAGVSQSPRYKVTKRGQDVALRCDPISGHVSLYWYRQALGQGPEFLTYFNYEAQQDKSGLPNDRFSAERPEGSISTLTIQRTEQRDSAMYRCASSLSERHTGELFFGEGSRLTVL.

This clone was seen only a few times. This chain connects TRBV19 to TRBJ1-2, with no clear D. V was pared by 0 bases and J by 1 base, with 12 bases between. This CDR3 region has 16 residues. Per the germline V gene, CDR1 is LNHDA and CDR2 is SQIVND (reference sequence). In DNA form, the CDR3 reads TGTGCCAGTAGTATAGATCATCAGCGTTATAACTATGGCTACACCTTC. The encoded protein is CASSIDHQRYNYGYTF.

The chain employs TRBV28 and TRBJ1-4; 7 positions agree with TRBD1. V lost 5 bases, J lost 8 bases, and 8 bases stayed unmatched. This CDR3 has 14 amino acids. The germline V gene encodes CDR1 MDHEN and CDR2 SYDVKM. CDR3 sequence: CASSQLTGQEKLFF. The CDR3 coding sequence is TGTGCCAGCAGTCAACTGACAGGGCAGGAAAAACTGTTTTTT.

The chain combines TRBV3-1 (or the pseudogene TRBV3-2) with TRBJ1-2; 10 bases are a match to TRBD1. The V segment lost 3 bases and the J segment 6 bases; nucleotides outside the gene matches: 7. In germline, CDR1 is LGHDT, CDR2 YNNKEL (reference sequence). This CDR3 contains 15 residues. The CDR3 DNA reads TGTGCCAGCAGCCACCCGGGACAGGGGTTCGATGGCTACACCTTC. Its protein is CASSHPGQGFDGYTF.

The rearrangement uses TRBV7-9 and TRBJ1-1; D unclear. The CDR3 totals 12 residues. From germline, CDR1 is SEHNR and CDR2 FQNEAQ (reference sequence). V lost 11 bases and J 1 base, leaving 11 bases between the germline ends. The CDR3 DNA follows: TGTGCCTGTTCTAAAGCGAACACTGAAGCTTTCTTT. It encodes CACSKANTEAFF.

The genes are TRBV19 and TRBJ2-1; TRBD1 agrees at 9 bases. This CDR3 comprises 13 residues. With 7 bases clipped from V and 6 bases from J, the junction kept 4 bases outside the gene matches. From germline, CDR1 is LNHDA and CDR2 SQIVND (reference sequence). The CDR3 is CASTRTGVNEQFF. For the CDR3, the DNA is TGTGCCAGTACCAGGACAGGGGTCAATGAGCAGTTCTTC. Complete variable domain (other parts from reference TRBV19 and TRBJ2-1): DGGITQSPKYLFRKEGQNVTLSCEQNLNHDAMYWYRQDPGQGLRLIYYSQIVNDFQKGDIAEGYSVSREKKESFPLTVTSAQKNPTAFYLCASTRTGVNEQFFGPGTRLTVL.

The rearrangement joins TRBV5-1 to TRBJ1-1; TRBD1 matches at 7 bases. Germline V gives CDR1 SGHRS, CDR2 YFSETQ. This CDR3 is 14 amino acids long. V shed 4 bases, J shed 4 bases, and the junction held 7 bases outside the gene matches. The chain's CDR3 is CASSGGQAGTEAFF. The CDR3 nucleotides read TGCGCCAGCAGCGGAGGACAGGCGGGCACTGAAGCTTTCTTT.

The chain carries TRBV7-2 and TRBJ2-7; perhaps TRBD2 as D (7 bases). The CDR3 spans 16 residues. CDR1 SGHTA and CDR2 FQGNSA come from the germline V gene. Trimming pared 5 bases from V and 7 bases from J, leaving 24 bases between. CDR3 loop: CASSTSGGRGPWEQYF. CDR3 DNA sequence: TGTGCCAGCAGCACATCCGGGGGGCGGGGGCCGTGGGAGCAGTACTTC.

In the case of this clone: Sequence at one end of the junction differs from germline and may be a read error. J is TRBJ2-5 and V is TRBV7-7; 13 bases are shared with TRBD2. The CDR3 length is 16 residues. Looked up from germline, CDR1 is SSHAT and CDR2 is FNYEAQ (reference sequence). CDR3 protein: CASSLGLAGVTETQYF. The CDR3 DNA follows: TGTGCTAGCAGCTTAGGACTAGCGGGAGTAACTGAGACCCAGTACTTC.

The rearrangement links TRBV19 to TRBJ1-5; D remains ambiguous. This CDR3 region has 13 residues. The V and J ends lost 6 bases and 5 bases respectively, with 11 bases between them. The V gene's germline CDR1 is LNHDA and CDR2 SQIVND (reference sequence). CDR3 bases: TGTGCCAGTAGAAGTGAGACACATCAGCCCCAGCATTTT. Amino acid sequence: CASRSETHQPQHF.

V gene TRBV30 combines with J gene TRBJ2-5; unclear D gene. The V end lost 2 bases, the J end lost 2 bases, and 21 bases lay between the germline ends. The CDR3 totals 17 residues. Germline CDR1 reads GTSNPN; CDR2 reads SVGIG (reference sequence). The CDR3 here is CAWSPDRHIQRQETQYF. The CDR3 DNA reads TGTGCCTGGAGTCCCGACCGACACATTCAAAGACAAGAGACCCAGTACTTC.

This chain links TRBV2 with TRBJ1-5, with 7 bases aligning to TRBD1. The CDR3 consists of 14 residues. The germline V gene encodes CDR1 SNHLY and CDR2 FYNNEI. V gave up 6 bases and J gave up 2 bases; unmatched junction bases: 4. The CDR3 sequence: CASRGRGGNQPQHF. DNA of the CDR3: TGTGCCAGCAGAGGCAGGGGGGGCAATCAGCCCCAGCATTTT.

This clone was observed a few times. The chain is built from TRBV19 and TRBJ1-2; D not resolved. The CDR3 totals 14 residues. From germline, CDR1 is LNHDA and CDR2 SQIVND (reference sequence). V was clipped by 5 bases and J by 2 bases, with 12 bases between them. The CDR3 nucleotides read TGTGCCAGTAGTGAGCTCGGGATCAACTATGGCTACACCTTC. Protein: CASSELGINYGYTF.

This clone is a singleton in its sample. The rearrangement links TRBV5-1 to TRBJ2-6; D possibly corresponds to TRBD1 (6 bases). The CDR3 is 20 residues long. V gave up 5 bases and J gave up 0 bases, with 24 bases separating them. The germline V gene has CDR1 SGHRS and CDR2 YFSETQ. The CDR3 nucleotides are TGCGCCAGCAGTCGAACGGGACAAACTCTCGGTAACTCTGGGGCCAACGTCCTGACTTTC. This translates into CASSRTGQTLGNSGANVLTF.

This clone has only one observation. This sample also contains other DNA sequences that code for the same CDR3. The rearrangement uses TRBV16 and TRBJ1-5; 7 bases line up with TRBD1. V lost 0 bases, J lost 1 base, and 0 bases stayed unmatched. The germline gives CDR1 KGHSY, CDR2 FQNENV. This CDR3 contains 15 residues. This chain's CDR3 is CASSQSGQSNQPQHF. DNA for the CDR3: TGTGCCAGCAGCCAATCGGGACAGAGCAATCAGCCCCAGCATTTT.

The rearrangement joins TRBV9 to TRBJ2-2, with D perhaps matching TRBD2 (6 bases). Per germline, CDR1 SGDLS and CDR2 YYNGEE. V lost 0 bases, J lost 0 bases, and 9 bases lay in between. The CDR3 is 16 residues long. CDR3 nucleotides: TGTGCCAGCAGCGTAGTAGGACTACCGAACACCGGGGAGCTGTTTTTT. Translated, it gives CASSVVGLPNTGELFF.

This rearrangement joins TRBV5-1 to TRBJ2-2; possibly TRBD2 for D (6 bases). Germline values: CDR1 SGHRS, CDR2 YFSETQ. V shed 1 base and J shed 0 bases, with 10 bases lying between them. CDR3 size: 16 residues. The CDR3 sequence: CASSLMGGTNTGELFF. The DNA for the CDR3 is TGCGCCAGCAGCTTGATGGGGGGAACGAACACCGGGGAGCTGTTTTTT.